A single sample gave rise to the 10 T cell receptor beta chains below, sequenced in a study of a mutant IDH1 vaccine in newly diagnosed glioma. Repertoires were generated with immunoSEQ multiplex PCR, while TCRdb's copy carries only in-frame clones and drops some. The data show under 35,000 clones, about nine tenths seen once. Time point described: baseline, week 1 (first vaccination visit). As for treatment: pre-vaccination baseline after standard-of-care therapy. The specimen was PBMCs, collected from a glioma patient treated with radiotherapy, temozolomide or both. Receptors were obtained from a middle-aged woman with glioma.

The chain employs TRBV18 and TRBJ1-4; the D gene is possibly TRBD1 (5 bases). V shed 3 bases and J shed 8 bases, with 19 bases lying between them. The CDR3 totals 16 residues. From germline, CDR1 is KGHSH and CDR2 LQKENI. The CDR3 DNA reads TGTGCCAGCTCACCTGTAGTCGGGGACTTAATCGAAAAACTGTTTTTT. This sequence encodes CASSPVVGDLIEKLFF.

The chain is built from TRBV4-2 and TRBJ2-4; D tentatively fits TRBD1 or TRBD2 (5 bases each). The CDR3 is made up of 13 amino acids. The V end lost 0 bases, the J end lost 13 bases, and 13 bases lay between the germline ends. The germline V gene has CDR1 LGHNA and CDR2 YNFKEQ. The CDR3 loop is CASSQDPGGEQYF. CDR3 sequence (DNA): TGTGCCAGCAGCCAAGATCCTGGGGGAGAGCAGTACTTC.

This rearrangement joins TRBV2 to TRBJ1-5; 9 bases match TRBD1. V dropped 5 bases and J dropped 2; count of bases not matched to a gene: 7. Germline CDR1 and CDR2: SNHLY and FYNNEI. The CDR3 has 16 residues. The DNA for the CDR3 is TGTGCCAGCAGTCAACCGCGGACAGGGGGCAATCAGCCCCAGCATTTT. It translates to CASSQPRTGGNQPQHF.

The chain employs TRBV6-5 and TRBJ2-7; TRBD2 matches 12 bases. The V gene's germline CDR1 is MNHEY and CDR2 SVGAGI. The J segment lost 3 bases and the V segment lost 4 bases, leaving 7 bases of the junction unmatched. There are 16 residues in the CDR3. The CDR3 region has the DNA TGTGCCAGCAGTTCGAGGACTAGCGGGAAGAGCTACGAGCAGTACTTC. This codes for CASSSRTSGKSYEQYF.

V and J are TRBV25-1 and TRBJ1-1; 12 bases are shared with TRBD1. After removal of 9 bases from V and 4 bases from J, the junction contained 9 bases not matched to a gene. The CDR3 runs 15 residues. Germline V gene lookup returns CDR1 MGHDK and CDR2 SYGVNS. The CDR3 is CASGGQGALGTEAFF. CDR3 DNA: TGTGCCAGTGGGGGACAGGGGGCTTTGGGCACTGAAGCTTTCTTT.

The genes are TRBV10-3 and TRBJ2-5, with 12 bases fitting TRBD2. J was trimmed by 4 bases and V by 0 bases; bases with no gene match: 3. The CDR3 contains 16 residues. Germline CDR1 is ENHRY and CDR2 is SYGVKD. The CDR3 here is CAISESKTSGRETQYF. The CDR3 DNA sequence: TGTGCCATCAGTGAGTCGAAGACTAGCGGGAGAGAGACCCAGTACTTC.

This clone was detected only once. V is TRBV19 and J is TRBJ1-4; D gene unclear. V lost 7 bases and J 4 bases, leaving 10 bases between the germline ends. The CDR3 has 13 amino acids. Per the germline V gene, CDR1 is LNHDA and CDR2 is SQIVND (reference sequence). The CDR3 here is CASTGRFNEKLFF. The DNA for the CDR3 is TGTGCCAGTACGGGGAGATTTAATGAAAAACTGTTTTTT.

This chain uses TRBV2 with TRBJ1-5; D is possibly TRBD1 (6 bases). Trimming removed 3 bases from V and 4 bases from J, with 13 bases in between. CDR3 size: 15 residues. Germline-derived CDR1 and CDR2 are SNHLY and FYNNEI. The CDR3 bases are TGTGCCAGCAGTGAGGGGACACTCCTAAATCAGCCCCAGCATTTT. It specifies CASSEGTLLNQPQHF.

This clone came up once. The chain employs TRBV4-3 and TRBJ2-5, with D unresolved. CDR3 length: 15 residues. Germline lookup yields CDR1 LGHNA and CDR2 YSLEER. The ends were cut back, 0 bases at V and 3 bases at J, with 11 bases in the middle. The CDR3 DNA reads TGCGCCAGCAGCCAAGATTTGATGCAGGAAGAGACCCAGTACTTC. It specifies CASSQDLMQEETQYF.

V gene TRBV4-3 combines with J gene TRBJ1-2, with D maybe TRBD1 (6 bases). V was cut by 1 base and J by 0 bases, with 12 bases left in between. The CDR3 sequence is 16 residues long. Germline values: CDR1 LGHNA, CDR2 YSLEER. CDR3 DNA sequence: TGCGCCAGCAGCCAAGGGATCCAGGGGTCTAACTATGGCTACACCTTC. Translated, it gives CASSQGIQGSNYGYTF.